Each of the 10 T cell receptor beta chains below was sequenced from the same sample in a study of somatic mutations in cytotoxic T cells in rheumatoid arthritis. Sequencing used immunoSEQ multiplex PCR; TCRdb keeps in-frame clones, though not all of them. The sample carries approximately 15,000 clones, over 60% recorded once. Sequencing was done on a sample of CD8+ T cells sorted from blood. These receptors were taken from an adult with rheumatoid arthritis.

The V and J genes are TRBV7-8 and TRBJ1-2; D is ambiguous. The CDR3 runs 14 residues. Germline loops: CDR1 SGHVS, CDR2 FQNEAQ. V gave up 5 bases and J gave up 6 bases, with 16 bases separating them. The CDR3 DNA is TGTGCCAGCAGCCCTAAATCGGGCCTCCATGGCTACACCTTC. It is translated as CASSPKSGLHGYTF. Variable domain in full (rest from reference TRBV7-8 and TRBJ1-2): GAGVSQSPRYKVAKRGQDVALRCDPISGHVSLFWYQQALGQGPEFLTYFQNEAQLDKSGLPSDRFFAERPEGSVSTLKIQRTQQEDSAVYLCASSPKSGLHGYTFGSGTRLTVV.

V usage is TRBV11-2 and J usage is TRBJ2-2, with D unresolved. Trimming left V 5 bases short and J 0 bases short, with 16 bases between. This CDR3 has 17 residues. In germline, CDR1 is SGHAT, CDR2 FQNNGV. CDR3 DNA sequence: TGTGCCAGCAGCACGTCCCCGTACACTTCGAACACCGGGGAGCTGTTTTTT. Translating gives CASSTSPYTSNTGELFF.

In DNA, the CDR3 is TGTGCCAGCAGCTCCCGGGAGGAGGGCTGGGGCACTGAAGCTTTCTTT. Translated, it gives CASSSREEGWGTEAFF. The chain links TRBV11-2 to TRBJ1-1; no definite D call. Trimming took 4 bases from V and 4 from J, leaving 19 bases between them. Germline V lookup: CDR1 SGHAT, CDR2 FQNNGV. The CDR3 is 16 residues long.

V and J are TRBV5-1 and TRBJ2-1, with 9 bases aligning to TRBD2. Germline V gene lookup returns CDR1 SGHRS and CDR2 YFSETQ. This CDR3 spans 15 amino acids. V lost 1 base and J lost 11; bases outside the gene matches: 10. CDR3 protein: CASSLRAGGPHKQFF. As DNA, the CDR3 is TGCGCCAGCAGCTTGCGGGCGGGGGGGCCACATAAGCAGTTCTTC.

CDR3 protein: CASSSQEQGGPYNEQFF. The CDR3, as DNA: TGTGCCAGCAGTTCACAAGAACAGGGGGGCCCCTACAATGAGCAGTTCTTC. The chain uses TRBV28 and TRBJ2-1, with 8 nucleotides matching TRBD1. Trimming removed 4 bases from V and 2 bases from J; junction bases left unmatched: 10. Germline CDR1 reads MDHEN; CDR2 reads SYDVKM. There are 17 residues in the CDR3. Filled out from reference TRBV28 and TRBJ2-1, the complete variable domain reads DVKVTQSSRYLVKRTGEKVFLECVQDMDHENMFWYRQDPGLGLRLIYFSYDVKMKEKGDIPEGYSVSREKKERFSLILESASTNQTSMYLCASSSQEQGGPYNEQFFGPGTRLTVL.

The chain recombines TRBV19 with TRBJ2-1, with a possible D match to TRBD2 (5 bases). CDR3 length: 15 amino acids. CDR1 LNHDA and CDR2 SQIVND come from the germline V gene (reference sequence). Trimming shortened V by 3 bases and J by 0 bases, and 9 bases separated the two germline ends. In DNA form, the CDR3 reads TGTGCCAGTAGTATCGGGGAGAGCTCCTACAATGAGCAGTTCTTC. This encodes CASSIGESSYNEQFF.

The chain combines TRBV29-1 with TRBJ2-7, with 7 bases identical to TRBD1. Trimming at V came to 6 bases and at J to 5 bases, leaving 7 bases not matched to a gene. This CDR3 is built from 12 residues. CDR1 is SQVTM and CDR2 is ANQGSEA in the germline V gene. CDR3 bases: TGCAGCGTGCGACAGGGTAGCCACGAGCAGTACTTC. It specifies CSVRQGSHEQYF.

This chain connects TRBV9 to TRBJ2-7; possibly TRBD1 for D (7 bases). Germline CDR1 is SGDLS and CDR2 is YYNGEE. V was trimmed by 4 bases and J by 4 bases, leaving 21 bases between them. This CDR3 spans 16 amino acids. CDR3 coding DNA: TGTGCCAGCAGCCCAAGGGGCGGGACAGAAGTTTACGAGCAGTACTTC. Translation gives CASSPRGGTEVYEQYF.

The chain couples TRBV4-1 to TRBJ1-2; D perhaps matches TRBD1 (5 bases). The CDR3 has 15 amino acids. Trimming left V 3 bases short and J 3 bases short, with 14 bases between. The germline V gene has CDR1 MGHRA and CDR2 YSYEKL. Here the CDR3 reads CASSQGLLTYYGYTF. CDR3 bases: TGCGCCAGCAGCCAGGGACTACTCACGTACTATGGCTACACCTTC.

This clone came up a few times. The rearrangement joins TRBV19 to TRBJ1-5; D remains ambiguous. V was pared by 3 bases and J by 3 bases, with 24 bases between. The CDR3 is 19 residues long. Germline CDR1 and CDR2: LNHDA and SQIVND (reference sequence). The CDR3 sequence: CASSIKYDPTPGFNQPQHF. In nucleotides, the CDR3 is TGTGCCAGTAGTATCAAGTACGACCCGACGCCGGGATTCAATCAGCCCCAGCATTTT.